Each of the 5 T cell receptor beta chains below was sequenced from the same sample in a study of liver allograft versus peripheral blood T cells (dated by TCRdb to 2020 to 2022). Regarding the study in general: In liver transplant recipients, the study looked at T cell receptor repertoires in the peripheral blood and set them against the repertoires found within the transplanted livers.

This sample was sequenced with an Illumina MiSeq. Using fastp trimming at Q25 and MiXCR clonotype assembly, TCRdb reanalyzed the public sequencing data and kept in-frame beta chains. Rows are unified per CDR3 protein, each entry keeping the most common DNA and genes. The sample table records thousands of distinct CDR3 sequences; 16% of these occur just once. 7.9% of the sample is taken by the ten largest. The source is a human patient who had a liver transplant. Donor T cells from the graft may be present among the T cells after a transplant.

The V gene is TRBV6-5, the J gene TRBJ1-2; 9 bases are shared with TRBD1. V lost 8 bases and J lost 6; bases outside the gene matches: 1. CDR3 length: 11 residues. The V gene's germline CDR1 is MNHEY and CDR2 SVGAGI. CDR3 nucleotides: TGTGCCAGCGGACAGGGGAATGGCTACACCTTC. It encodes CASGQGNGYTF.

This clonotype is judged medium-sized. The J gene is TRBJ1-1, the V gene TRBV6-1, with a weak D call TRBD1 (6 bases). V lost 2 bases and J lost 4, with 11 bases in between. Germline-derived CDR1 and CDR2 are MNHNS and SASEGT. The CDR3 covers 14 residues. The CDR3 DNA reads as TGTGCCAGCAGTGAACAGGGGACAAGCACTGAAGCTTTCTTT. Translation: CASSEQGTSTEAFF.

This clonotype turned up a few times. V and J are TRBV3-1 and TRBJ1-2; 10 nucleotides match TRBD1. The CDR3 covers 15 residues. Germline loops: CDR1 LGHDT, CDR2 YNNKEL (reference sequence). The ends lost 4 bases at V and 4 bases at J; junction bases unmatched: 6. The chain's CDR3 is CASSRQGAPLYGYTF. The DNA for the CDR3 is TGTGCCAGCAGCCGACAGGGGGCGCCCCTCTATGGCTACACCTTC.

This clonotype was found many times. The chain couples TRBV6-6 to TRBJ1-1; no firm D call. Per the germline V gene, CDR1 is MNHNY and CDR2 is SVGAGI (reference sequence). CDR3 size: 15 residues. V lost 4 bases and J lost 7, with 19 bases in between. The CDR3 DNA follows: TGTGCCAGCAGTTCCTCTGCGGGTAGGGAGGGTGAAGCTTTCTTT. Its translation is CASSSSAGREGEAFF.

Ten or more counts support this clonotype. This chain links TRBV6-6 with TRBJ2-7; 7 bases are a match to TRBD1. CDR3 size: 15 residues. In germline, CDR1 is MNHNY, CDR2 SVGAGI (reference sequence). The ends lost 6 bases at V and 4 bases at J; junction bases unmatched: 12. CDR3 DNA: TGTGCCAGCAGCTCCGGGACAGCCAACACGTACGAGCAGTACTTC. Residues: CASSSGTANTYEQYF.